Shown below are 9 T cell receptor beta chains from a single sample sequenced in a study of spatial heterogeneity in lung cancer. MiXCR, run by TCRdb on the 5' RACE reads, gives a single entry per CDR3 protein. In the table there are more than 85,000 distinct CDR3 sequences, roughly 9.5% of which are singletons. Indicated time point: sample taken at primary tumor resection. Whole RNA obtained from tumor, nontumor lung or frozen PBMC underwent sequencing without sorting. This material consisted of PBMCs, taken at surgery. The origin of the receptors is a male donor with early-stage non-small cell lung cancer.

This chain uses TRBV5-1 with TRBJ2-5, with TRBD2 identical over 11 bases. V dropped 2 bases and J dropped 9; count of bases not matched to a gene: 9. The length of the CDR3 is 15 residues. CDR1 and CDR2 from the germline V gene are SGHRS and YFSETQ. Written as DNA, the CDR3 is TGCGCCAGCAGCTTACTAACTAGCGGGAGTCAGGCCCAGTACTTC. Its translation is CASSLLTSGSQAQYF.

This clonotype appeared many times. The chain employs TRBV2 and TRBJ2-5; 8 nucleotides agree with TRBD1. Germline values: CDR1 SNHLY, CDR2 FYNNEI. This CDR3 contains 13 residues. V shed 6 bases and J 5 bases; nucleotides not matched to a gene: 5. DNA for the CDR3: TGTGCCAGCAGAGGGGACAGGACGGAGACCCAGTACTTC. It codes for CASRGDRTETQYF.

At least ten counts were recorded for this clonotype. V gene TRBV20-1 combines with J gene TRBJ2-3, with TRBD2 matching over 8 bases. Germline CDR1 reads DFQATT; CDR2 reads SNEGSKA (reference sequence). This CDR3 is 14 amino acids long. Germline trimming cut 5 bases from V and 4 bases from J; bases unmatched to any gene: 8. DNA of the CDR3: TGCAGTGCTCGTCGGGGGGGCGGGGCAGATACGCAGTATTTT. This translates into CSARRGGGADTQYF.

This clonotype appeared many times. The chain carries TRBV28 and TRBJ2-7; maybe TRBD1 (5 bases). This CDR3 has 14 amino acids. V was trimmed by 3 bases and J by 4 bases, leaving 13 bases between them. Germline assignment: CDR1 MDHEN and CDR2 SYDVKM. CDR3 coding DNA: TGTGCCAGCAGTTTCTCCGACAGTTTTTACGAGCAGTACTTC. Its protein is CASSFSDSFYEQYF.

In its sample, this clonotype was seen a few times. The rearrangement uses TRBV7-3 and TRBJ2-7, with TRBD2 matching 9 bases. Trimming removed 5 bases from V and 2 bases from J; junction bases left unmatched: 10. CDR3 length equals 16 residues. The germline V gene encodes CDR1 SGHTA and CDR2 FQGTGA. The chain's CDR3 is CASSPTGTSSAYEQYF. CDR3 DNA sequence: TGTGCCAGCAGCCCAACCGGGACTAGCTCTGCCTACGAGCAGTACTTC. The variable domain in full, with the rest retrieved from reference TRBV7-3 and TRBJ2-7, is GAGVSQTPSNKVTEKGKYVELRCDPISGHTALYWYRQSLGQGPEFLIYFQGTGAADDSGLPNDRFFAVRPEGSVSTLKIQRTERGDSAVYLCASSPTGTSSAYEQYFGPGTRLTVT.

This clonotype was counted many times. This chain links TRBV18 with TRBJ1-5; D call uncertain. Germline V CDR1 and CDR2: KGHSH, LQKENI. There are 13 residues in the CDR3. Trimming took 6 bases from V and 8 from J, leaving 14 bases between them. The CDR3 sequence is CASSQSRIEPQHF. The DNA for the CDR3 is TGTGCCAGCTCTCAGAGTCGAATTGAGCCCCAGCATTTT.

The rearrangement uses TRBV2 and TRBJ2-1, with 8 bases identical to TRBD2. CDR3 size: 15 residues. With V trimmed by 7 bases and J by 6 bases, 11 bases remained unmatched. The germline V gene has CDR1 SNHLY and CDR2 FYNNEI. CDR3 sequence (DNA): TGTGCCAGCAAACTCAGGCTAGCGGGTAGCAATGAGCAGTTCTTC. It translates to CASKLRLAGSNEQFF.

As for this clonotype: Sequence at one end of the junction differs from germline and may be a read error. V gene TRBV20-1 combines with J gene TRBJ2-2; the D call may be TRBD1 or TRBD2 (5 bases each). This CDR3 region has 13 residues. Germline V gives CDR1 DFQATT, CDR2 SNEGSKA (reference sequence). The CDR3 sequence is CSANPPGYGEPFF. In nucleotides, the CDR3 is TGCAGTGCGAACCCCCCAGGGTACGGGGAGCCGTTTTTT.

This clonotype occurred many times. DNA for the CDR3: TGTGCCAGTAGTAATCGACTAGCGGGGAGCCTCTCGGAGACCCAGTACTTC. It codes for CASSNRLAGSLSETQYF. The genes are TRBV19 and TRBJ2-5; 11 bases are a match to TRBD2. In germline, CDR1 is LNHDA, CDR2 SQIVND (reference sequence). The CDR3 consists of 17 residues. With 4 bases clipped from V and 5 bases from J, the junction kept 12 bases outside the gene matches.